Listed below are T cell receptor beta chains from one sample, sequenced in a study of Ad26.COV2.S vaccination and SARS-CoV-2 variants. Measured with immunoSEQ multiplex PCR; TCRdb has only the in-frame clones, and not every one. Of roughly 300,000 clones listed, 80% to 90% are singletons. The material sequenced was peripheral blood, taken in a trial of Ad26.COV2.S vaccine versus placebo. The source is a person aged 18-60 years who received the Ad26.COV2.S COVID-19 vaccine or a placebo. CDR3s include the opening cysteine and the closing phenylalanine or tryptophan. A D gene is named only where the DNA matches it firmly. Clone size is shown for a subset of rows, as once, few, many or a class of expanded clone.

J: TRBJ1-5
V: TRBV30
D: -
size: -
DNA: TGTGCCTGGAGTGTGGGTAGCAATCAGCCCCAGCATTTT
CDR3: CAWSVGSNQPQHF

J: TRBJ1-1
V: TRBV2
D: -
size: -
DNA: TGTGCCAGCCTGACGCCAGGGAAAACTGAAGCTTTCTTT
CDR3: CASLTPGKTEAFF

J: TRBJ2-7
V: TRBV7-2
D: -
size: -
DNA: TGTGCCAGCAGAAAGGACGGACTATTAGCCTACGAGCAGTACTTC
CDR3: CASRKDGLLAYEQYF

J: TRBJ2-5
V: TRBV2
D: TRBD1
size: -
DNA: TGTGCCATCGGACAGGGTGGCGTGAAAGAGACCCAGTACTTC
CDR3: CAIGQGGVKETQYF

J: TRBJ2-5
V: TRBV3-1/TRBV3-2
D: TRBD2
size: -
DNA: TGTGCCAGCAGCCAAGAGCCTAGCGGGGGGGGACAAGAGACCCAGTACTTC
CDR3: CASSQEPSGGGQETQYF

J: TRBJ2-1
V: TRBV12-3/TRBV12-4
D: -
size: -
DNA: TGTGCCAGCAGTTGGACTAAAAAAGAGCAGTTCTTC
CDR3: CASSWTKKEQFF

J: TRBJ2-2
V: TRBV19
D: TRBD1
size: -
DNA: TGTGCCAGTAAGGACAGGGAGGCCGGGGAGCTGTTTTTT
CDR3: CASKDREAGELFF

J: TRBJ1-2
V: TRBV6-5
D: TRBD1
size: -
DNA: TGTGCCAGCACCCCAGGGGGTGGCTATGGCTACACCTTC
CDR3: CASTPGGGYGYTF

J: TRBJ2-2
V: TRBV19
D: TRBD2
size: -
DNA: TGTGCCAGTAGTAGCGGGTCTAGCGGGGGCCGCACCGGGGAGCTGTTTTTT
CDR3: CASSSGSSGGRTGELFF

J: TRBJ2-7
V: TRBV7-6
D: -
size: -
DNA: TGTGCCAGCAGCTTAGGGGGAAGGGGCGAGCAGTACTTC
CDR3: CASSLGGRGEQYF

J: TRBJ2-3
V: TRBV10-3
D: -
size: -
DNA: TGTGCCATCAGTGAGTCAGGCGGGGGCTCGAACATATTAGATACGCAGTATTTT
CDR3: CAISESGGGSNILDTQYF

J: TRBJ1-2
V: TRBV27
D: TRBD1
size: once
DNA: TGTGCCAGCAGGCCGACAGGGGGAGACTATGGCTACACCTTC
CDR3: CASRPTGGDYGYTF

J: TRBJ2-1
V: TRBV2
D: TRBD1
size: -
DNA: TGTGCCAGCAGCACTAGACAGGGGGCAGTTTTCGGCACCTACAATGAGCAGTTCTTC
CDR3: CASSTRQGAVFGTYNEQFF

J: TRBJ2-2
V: TRBV29-1
D: -
size: once
DNA: TGCAGCGCTATGACCGACGCACACACCGGGGAGCTGTTTTTT
CDR3: CSAMTDAHTGELFF

J: TRBJ2-1
V: TRBV7-6
D: -
size: -
DNA: TGTGCCAGCAGCGCCGGGACACCGCTCACCTACAATGAGCAGTTCTTC
CDR3: CASSAGTPLTYNEQFF

J: TRBJ2-2
V: TRBV6-5
D: TRBD1
size: -
DNA: TGTGCCAGCAGTTGGACAGGGGAGGACACCGGGGAGCTGTTTTTT
CDR3: CASSWTGEDTGELFF

J: TRBJ2-2
V: TRBV7-2
D: -
size: -
DNA: TGTGCCAGCAGCTTAGCTTTGACAGGCATTAACGGGGAGCTGTTTTTT
CDR3: CASSLALTGINGELFF

J: TRBJ1-5
V: TRBV5-5
D: TRBD1
size: few
DNA: TGTGCCAGCAGCTGGACAGGGGCAAAGAATCAGCCCCAGCATTTT
CDR3: CASSWTGAKNQPQHF

J: TRBJ2-2
V: TRBV2
D: -
size: -
DNA: TGTGCCAGCAGCGTCGGGAACACCGGGGAGCTGTTTTTT
CDR3: CASSVGNTGELFF

J: TRBJ2-1
V: TRBV28
D: -
size: -
DNA: TGTGCCAGCAGTTTTTTACAGGGCCATGAGCAGTTCTTC
CDR3: CASSFLQGHEQFF